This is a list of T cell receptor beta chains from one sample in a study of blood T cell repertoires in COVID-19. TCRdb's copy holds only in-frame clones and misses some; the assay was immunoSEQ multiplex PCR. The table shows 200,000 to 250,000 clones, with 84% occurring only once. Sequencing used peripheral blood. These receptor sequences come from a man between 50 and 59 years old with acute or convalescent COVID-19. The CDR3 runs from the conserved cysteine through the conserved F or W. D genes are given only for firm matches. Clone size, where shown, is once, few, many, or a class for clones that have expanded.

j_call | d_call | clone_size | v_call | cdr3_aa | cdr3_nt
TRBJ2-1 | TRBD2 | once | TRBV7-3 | CASSSGLAGGEQFF | TGTGCCAGCAGCTCAGGACTAGCGGGGGGTGAGCAGTTCTTC
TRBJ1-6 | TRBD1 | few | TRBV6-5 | CASSGGQGLNSPLHF | TGTGCCAGCAGCGGGGGACAGGGGCTAAATTCACCCCTCCACTTT
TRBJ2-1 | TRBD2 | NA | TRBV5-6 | CASSPRTSGYSYNEQFF | TGTGCCAGCAGCCCAAGGACTAGCGGATACTCCTACAATGAGCAGTTCTTC
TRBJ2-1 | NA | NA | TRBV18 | CASSPPNGGDEQFF | TGTGCCAGCTCACCACCGAATGGGGGCGATGAGCAGTTCTTC
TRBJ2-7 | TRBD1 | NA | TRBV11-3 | CASSRRDRDYEQYF | TGTGCCAGCAGCCGTCGGGACAGGGACTACGAGCAGTACTTC
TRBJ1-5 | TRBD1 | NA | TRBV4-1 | CASSPGTGSNQPQHF | TGCGCCAGCAGCCCCGGGACAGGCAGCAATCAGCCCCAGCATTTT
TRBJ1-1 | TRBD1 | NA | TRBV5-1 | CASSLGGTAYSEAFF | TGCGCCAGCAGCTTGGGCGGGACAGCGTATTCTGAAGCTTTCTTT
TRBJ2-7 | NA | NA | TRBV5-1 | CASSPGSYEQYF | TGCGCCAGCAGCCCGGGCTCCTACGAGCAGTACTTC
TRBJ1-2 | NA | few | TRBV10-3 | CAIGGAGDYGYTF | TGTGCCATCGGCGGGGCAGGAGACTATGGCTACACCTTC
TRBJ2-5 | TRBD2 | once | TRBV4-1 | CASSLTGLAGVETQYF | TGCGCCAGCAGCCTAACGGGACTAGCGGGAGTAGAGACCCAGTACTTC
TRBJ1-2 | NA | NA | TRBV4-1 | CASSQDIGTTNYGYTF | TGCGCCAGCAGCCAAGATATCGGGACAACTAACTATGGCTACACCTTC
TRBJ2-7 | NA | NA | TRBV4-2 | CASSRGTSSSYEQYF | TGTGCCAGCAGCCGAGGGACTTCGAGCTCCTACGAGCAGTACTTC
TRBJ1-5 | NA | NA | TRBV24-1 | CATSETGGQPQHF | TGTGCCACCAGTGAAACCGGAGGTCAGCCCCAGCATTTT
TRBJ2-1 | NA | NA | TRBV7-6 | CASSSLPGTYSYNEQFF | TGTGCCAGCAGCTCACTACCCGGGACATATTCCTACAATGAGCAGTTCTTC
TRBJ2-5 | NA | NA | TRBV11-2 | CASSLISGETQYF | TGTGCCAGCAGCTTAATCTCCGGGGAGACCCAGTACTTC
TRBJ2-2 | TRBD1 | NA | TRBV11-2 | CASSPQGARTGELFF | TGTGCCAGCAGCCCACAGGGGGCGCGTACCGGGGAGCTGTTTTTT
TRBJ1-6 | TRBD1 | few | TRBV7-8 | CASTRQGRDSPLHF | TGTGCCAGCACCCGACAGGGGAGGGATTCACCCCTCCACTTT
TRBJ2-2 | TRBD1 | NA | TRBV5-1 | CASSIGTAHRGELFF | TGCGCCAGCAGCATTGGGACAGCCCACCGCGGGGAGCTGTTTTTT
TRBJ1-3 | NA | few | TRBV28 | CASSSLQASGNTIYF | TGTGCCAGCAGTTCTTTACAGGCATCTGGAAACACCATATATTTT
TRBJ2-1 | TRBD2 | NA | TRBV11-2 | CASSPTVLADNYNEQFF | TGTGCCAGCAGCCCCACAGTCCTAGCGGATAACTACAATGAGCAGTTCTTC
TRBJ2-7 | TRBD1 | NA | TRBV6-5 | CASSTGDREYF | TGTGCCAGCAGCACGGGGGACAGGGAATACTTC
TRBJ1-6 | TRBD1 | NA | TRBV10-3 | CAITGGGYSPLHF | TGTGCCATCACAGGGGGAGGTTATTCACCCCTCCACTTT
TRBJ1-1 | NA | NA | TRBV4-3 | CASSQVTGTMGTEAFF | TGCGCCAGCAGCCAGGTAACCGGGACAATGGGCACTGAAGCTTTCTTT
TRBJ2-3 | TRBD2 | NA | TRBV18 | CASSPQPGLAGVDTQYF | TGTGCCAGCTCACCGCAACCGGGACTAGCGGGAGTAGATACGCAGTATTTT
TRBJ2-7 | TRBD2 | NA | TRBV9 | CASSVVLAGGGEQYF | TGTGCCAGCAGCGTAGTTCTAGCGGGGGGAGGTGAGCAGTACTTC
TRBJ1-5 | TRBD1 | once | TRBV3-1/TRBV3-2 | CASSQAGTGRREQPQHF | TGTGCCAGCAGCCAAGCCGGGACAGGGAGGAGAGAACAGCCCCAGCATTTT
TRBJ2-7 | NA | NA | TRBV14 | CASSQGGYGPRGYEQYF | TGTGCCAGCAGCCAAGGGGGATACGGACCTCGGGGCTACGAGCAGTACTTC
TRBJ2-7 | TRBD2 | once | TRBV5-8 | CASSSGLAGKEQYF | TGTGCCAGCAGCTCGGGACTAGCGGGAAAAGAGCAGTACTTC
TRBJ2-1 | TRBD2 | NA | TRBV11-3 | CASSLGAGVPYNEQFF | TGTGCCAGCAGCCTTGGAGCGGGAGTCCCCTACAATGAGCAGTTCTTC
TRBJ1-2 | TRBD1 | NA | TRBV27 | CASSLAGGDTYGYTF | TGTGCCAGCAGTTTGGCAGGGGGCGATACCTATGGCTACACCTTC
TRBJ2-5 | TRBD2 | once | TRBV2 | CASRWSGGAGETQYF | TGTGCCAGCAGATGGAGCGGGGGGGCTGGTGAGACCCAGTACTTC
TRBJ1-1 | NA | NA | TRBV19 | CASSIVRSEAFF | TGTGCCAGTAGTATAGTACGGTCGGAAGCTTTCTTT
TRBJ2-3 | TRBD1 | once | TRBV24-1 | CATSESDRGRMDPGTDTQYF | TGTGCCACCAGTGAATCGGACAGGGGGCGAATGGACCCTGGGACGGATACGCAGTATTTT
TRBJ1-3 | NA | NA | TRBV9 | CASSVGAFGNTIYF | TGTGCCAGCAGCGTAGGGGCTTTCGGAAACACCATATATTTT
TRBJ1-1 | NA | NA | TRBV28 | CASSSTVTLLENTEAFF | TGTGCCAGCAGTAGCACAGTAACTCTCTTGGAGAACACTGAAGCTTTCTTT